One sample yielded the 8 T cell receptor beta chains listed below, sequenced in a study of blood T cell repertoires in COVID-19 (TCRdb year 2020). Libraries were prepared through the immunoSEQ multiplex PCR assay. Drawn from immuneACCESS, this table holds only the in-frame rearrangements with V and J called that TCRdb kept. Clones are partly lost; checked studies trace under half to an unresolved V gene and leave the rest unexplained. The sample contains 240,000 or so clones, about four fifths of them found a single time. The ten largest clones add up to roughly 3.3% of the sample. The sample consisted of peripheral blood. These receptors all stem from a woman aged 18-29 years with acute or convalescent COVID-19.

The V call is TRBV30, the J call TRBJ1-6; D is perhaps TRBD1 (6 bases). Trimming shortened V by 5 bases and J by 0 bases, and 11 bases separated the two germline ends. In germline, CDR1 is GTSNPN, CDR2 SVGIG (reference sequence). This CDR3 contains 15 residues. The CDR3 reads CAWDRTTSYNSPLHF. The CDR3 nucleotides read TGTGCCTGGGACAGGACGACCTCCTATAATTCACCCCTCCACTTT.

This sequence joins TRBV7-9 and TRBJ1-1; weak D call: TRBD1 (5 bases). The CDR3 consists of 18 residues. The ends were cut back, 0 bases at V and 9 bases at J, with 26 bases in the middle. Germline CDR1 is SEHNR and CDR2 is FQNEAQ (reference sequence). The DNA for the CDR3 is TGTGCCAGCAGCTTAGCGTACGCCAGCCCGATGGGGACTAACCAAGCTTTCTTT. It is translated as CASSLAYASPMGTNQAFF. The whole variable domain, remainder taken from reference TRBV7-9 and TRBJ1-1, is DTGVSQNPRHKITKRGQNVTFRCDPISEHNRLYWYRQTLGQGPEFLTYFQNEAQLEKSRLLSDRFSAERPKGSFSTLEIQRTEQGDSAMYLCASSLAYASPMGTNQAFFGQGTRLTVV.

V is TRBV10-3 and J is TRBJ2-1; 10 bases line up with TRBD1. Trimming removed 7 bases from V and 6 bases from J; junction bases left unmatched: 6. This CDR3 has 14 amino acids. Germline loops: CDR1 ENHRY, CDR2 SYGVKD. CDR3 nucleotide sequence: TGTGCCATCAACCAGGACAGGGGGTTCAATGAGCAGTTCTTC. Translating gives CAINQDRGFNEQFF.

V gene TRBV18 combines with J gene TRBJ1-5, with D maybe TRBD1 (6 bases). Trimming removed 6 bases at V and 5 bases at J, with 11 bases between. Germline CDR1 and CDR2: KGHSH and LQKENI. CDR3 length equals 13 residues. The CDR3 sequence is CASSDSNHQPQHF. The CDR3 DNA sequence: TGTGCCAGCTCGGACAGTAATCATCAGCCCCAGCATTTT.

V and J are TRBV5-6 and TRBJ1-6; the match to TRBD1 covers 7 bases. This CDR3 comprises 13 residues. Germline values: CDR1 SGHDT, CDR2 YYEEEE. V shed 5 bases, J shed 6 bases, and the junction held 2 bases outside the gene matches. CDR3 sequence (DNA): TGTGCCAGCAGGGGACAGCCTAATTCACCCCTCCACTTT. Its protein product is CASRGQPNSPLHF.

The chain carries TRBV25-1 and TRBJ1-4; 8 bases are shared with TRBD1. V gave up 5 bases and J gave up 4 bases; unmatched junction bases: 6. Germline CDR1 reads MGHDK; CDR2 reads SYGVNS. This CDR3 has 15 residues. The CDR3 nucleotides are TGTGCCAGCAGTCCACTGGACAGGGATAATGAAAAACTGTTTTTT. The encoded protein is CASSPLDRDNEKLFF.

V is TRBV6-6 and J is TRBJ2-3; D not resolved. Trimming stripped 2 bases from V and 3 bases from J, with 9 bases between. Germline loops: CDR1 MNHNY, CDR2 SVGAGI (reference sequence). The CDR3 covers 14 residues. CDR3 bases: TGTGCCAGCAGTTACGGGCAGATAACAGATACGCAGTATTTT. Amino acid sequence: CASSYGQITDTQYF.

The chain uses TRBV7-6 and TRBJ2-2, with 11 bases fitting TRBD1. The CDR3 extends over 16 amino acids. The junction had 1 base not matched to a gene; V was cut back by 4 bases and J by 0 bases. CDR1 is SGHVS and CDR2 is FNYEAQ in the germline V gene. The DNA of the CDR3 is TGTGCCAGCAGCTCGGGACAGGGGGCGAACACCGGGGAGCTGTTTTTT. Amino acids: CASSSGQGANTGELFF.